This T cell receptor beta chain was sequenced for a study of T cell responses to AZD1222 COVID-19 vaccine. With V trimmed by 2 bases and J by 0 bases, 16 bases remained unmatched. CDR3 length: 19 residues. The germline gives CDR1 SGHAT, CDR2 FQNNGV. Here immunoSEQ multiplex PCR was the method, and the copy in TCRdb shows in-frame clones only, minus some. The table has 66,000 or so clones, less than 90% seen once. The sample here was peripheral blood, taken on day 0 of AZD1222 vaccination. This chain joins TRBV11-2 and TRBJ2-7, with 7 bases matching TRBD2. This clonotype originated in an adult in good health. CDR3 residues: CASSLIGLIPGGSSYEQYF. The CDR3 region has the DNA TGTGCCAGCAGCTTAATAGGTCTCATCCCCGGGGGGAGCTCCTACGAGCAGTACTTC.